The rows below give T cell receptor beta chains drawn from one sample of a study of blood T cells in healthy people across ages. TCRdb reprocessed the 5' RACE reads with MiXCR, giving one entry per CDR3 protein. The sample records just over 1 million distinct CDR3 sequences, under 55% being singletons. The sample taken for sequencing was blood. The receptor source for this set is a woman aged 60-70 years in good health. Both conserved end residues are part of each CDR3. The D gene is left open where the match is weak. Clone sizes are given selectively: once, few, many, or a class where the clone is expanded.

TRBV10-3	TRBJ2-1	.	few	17	CAISYRQAPPSYNEQFF	TGTGCCATCTCGTACAGACAGGCCCCCCCGAGCTACAATGAGCAGTTCTTC
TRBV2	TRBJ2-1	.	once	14	CASSEALRGGEQFF	TGTGCCAGCAGTGAAGCGCTTCGAGGGGGTGAGCAGTTCTTC
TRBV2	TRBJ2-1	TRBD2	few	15	CASAASGSSYNEQFF	TGTGCCAGCGCGGCTAGCGGGAGCTCCTACAATGAGCAGTTCTTC
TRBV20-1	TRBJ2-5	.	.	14	CSARWREVQETQYF	TGCAGTGCTAGATGGAGGGAGGTCCAAGAGACCCAGTACTTC
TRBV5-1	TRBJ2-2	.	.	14	CATMGFSGTGELFF	TGCGCCACAATGGGGTTCTCCGGGACCGGGGAGCTGTTTTTT
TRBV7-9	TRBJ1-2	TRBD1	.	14	CASSSRDSSRGYTF	TGTGCCAGCAGCTCCCGGGACAGCTCTCGAGGCTACACCTTC
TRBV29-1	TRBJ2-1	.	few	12	CSAGDWRNEQFF	TGCAGCGCAGGGGACTGGCGCAATGAGCAGTTCTTC
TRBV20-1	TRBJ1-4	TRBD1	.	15	CSARFLQGADEKLFF	TGCAGTGCTAGATTCCTACAGGGGGCGGATGAAAAACTGTTTTTT
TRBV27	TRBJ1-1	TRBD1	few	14	CASTRTGLNTEAFF	TGTGCCAGCACCCGGACAGGGTTGAACACTGAAGCTTTCTTT
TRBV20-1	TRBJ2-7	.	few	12	CSARIGDDEQYF	TGCAGTGCTAGAATCGGGGACGACGAGCAGTACTTC